This TCR beta chain emerged from a study of T cell repertoires in cytomegalovirus infection. The CDR3 sequence is 15 residues long. V gave up 4 bases and J gave up 0 bases; unmatched junction bases: 4. Germline values: CDR1 MNHEY, CDR2 SMNVEV (reference sequence). This clonotype came up a few times. TCRdb ran MiXCR on the reads and lists one entry per CDR3 protein. Here the sample spans more than 500,000 distinct CDR3 sequences, approximately 15% being singletons. The J gene is TRBJ2-7, the V gene TRBV27; 9 bases line up with TRBD1. This clonotype was obtained from a human donor in good health (CMV status not recorded). Some clones in this sample may be carry-over from other donors' samples. Source material: CD8+ T cells from PBMCs. Here the CDR3 reads CASSWGQGNSYEQYF. The DNA of the CDR3 is TGTGCCAGCAGTTGGGGACAGGGAAACTCCTACGAGCAGTACTTC.